What follows are 13 T cell receptor beta chains derived from one specimen sequenced in a study of radiation and T cells in renal cell carcinoma. Time point of the sample: blood 2 weeks post-SBRT. Treatment specified: 15 Gy SBRT to primary tumor, nephrectomy 4 weeks later. Using immunoSEQ multiplex PCR, the repertoire was profiled, and TCRdb retains in-frame clones only, with some absent. The sample has some 76,000 clones, roughly 82% seen once; the top ten hold roughly 6.3%. Sample: blood, taken from a patient whose treatment included radiotherapy and nephrectomy. The receptors originated from a man aged 60-69 years with renal cell carcinoma.

The V and J genes are TRBV6-5 and TRBJ1-1; D ambiguous. Trimming shortened V by 5 bases and J by 9 bases, and 13 bases separated the two germline ends. Germline CDR1 MNHEY, CDR2 SVGAGI. This CDR3 has 12 amino acids. The CDR3 loop reads CASSPNLRKAFF. The CDR3 DNA is TGTGCCAGCAGTCCTAATTTGCGAAAAGCTTTCTTT.

This clone was seen more than once but under ten times. The chain has TRBV10-3 and TRBJ2-5; 16 nucleotides match TRBD2. The CDR3 has 18 amino acids. J gave up 4 bases and V 6 bases, and 11 bases lay outside the gene matches. Germline V gene data show CDR1 as ENHRY and CDR2 as SYGVKD. CDR3 in DNA: TGTGCCATCAGGGCTGGGACTAGCGGGAGGGGAGCGGGAGAGACCCAGTACTTC. This translates into CAIRAGTSGRGAGETQYF.

The chain joins TRBV2 to TRBJ2-1; 7 positions match TRBD1. The V and J ends lost 4 bases and 5 bases, in that order; junction bases with no gene match: 2. The CDR3 is made up of 13 amino acids. Germline CDR1 reads SNHLY; CDR2 reads FYNNEI. The CDR3 spells CASSADRDNEQFF. The CDR3 bases are TGTGCCAGCAGTGCCGACAGGGACAATGAGCAGTTCTTC.

The chain combines TRBV7-2 with TRBJ1-1; D unclear. Trimming took off 1 base at V and 1 base at J, with 10 bases between the two ends. The germline CDR1 and CDR2 sequences are SGHTA and FQGNSA. This CDR3 comprises 15 residues. CDR3: CASSLEQTRNTEAFF. CDR3 in DNA: TGTGCCAGCAGCTTAGAGCAGACCCGGAACACTGAAGCTTTCTTT.

This rearrangement joins TRBV5-1 to TRBJ2-7; no clear D gene. V was pared by 6 bases and J by 1 base, with 14 bases between. Looked up from germline, CDR1 is SGHRS and CDR2 is YFSETQ. The CDR3 is 14 residues long. The CDR3 DNA follows: TGCGCCAGCATGGAGAACCTAGTTTCCTACGAGCAGTACTTC. Residues: CASMENLVSYEQYF.

The chain uses TRBV29-1 and TRBJ2-5; no reliable D call. There are 12 residues in the CDR3. Trimming cost V 3 bases and J 1 base, with 6 bases left between them. Germline CDR1 is SQVTM and CDR2 is ANQGSEA. CDR3 sequence: CSVEGSQETQYF. In DNA form, the CDR3 reads TGCAGCGTTGAGGGCAGCCAAGAGACCCAGTACTTC.

The rearrangement joins TRBV27 to TRBJ1-5, with D possibly TRBD1 on 5 matching bases. From germline, CDR1 is MNHEY and CDR2 SMNVEV (reference sequence). The CDR3 covers 15 residues. V lost 2 bases and J 0 bases, leaving 8 bases between the germline ends. The CDR3 sequence: CASSLRGDSNQPQHF. The CDR3 DNA sequence: TGTGCCAGCAGTTTACGGGGGGATAGCAATCAGCCCCAGCATTTT.

This clone was counted a single time. The chain carries TRBV6-7 and TRBJ2-5, with TRBD2 matching 9 bases. TRBV6-7 is marked as an open reading frame, function uncertain. V lost 3 bases, J lost 5 bases, and 10 bases stayed unmatched. The CDR3 covers 16 residues. The CDR3 DNA follows: TGTGCCAGCAGTTATATGAAGGGGGCGGGAGGGGAGACCCAGTACTTC. It translates to CASSYMKGAGGETQYF.

The chain combines TRBV2 with TRBJ2-1; D is unresolved. The CDR3 covers 14 residues. Germline CDR1 is SNHLY and CDR2 is FYNNEI. Trimming took off 8 bases at V and 3 bases at J, with 14 bases between the two ends. The DNA of the CDR3 is TGTGCCAGCCTGCCCAGGAGCGTCTACAATGAGCAGTTCTTC. This gives the protein CASLPRSVYNEQFF. The full variable domain, with the rest looked up from reference TRBV2 and TRBJ2-1, is EPEVTQTPSHQVTQMGQEVILRCVPISNHLYFYWYRQILGQKVEFLVSFYNNEISEKSEIFDDQFSVERPDGSNFTLKIRSTKLEDSAMYFCASLPRSVYNEQFFGPGTRLTVL.

The chain is built from TRBV11-2 and TRBJ1-4; unclear D gene. V shed 6 bases and J shed 8 bases, with 13 bases lying between them. The CDR3 spans 13 residues. Germline-derived CDR1 and CDR2 are SGHAT and FQNNGV. CDR3 in DNA: TGTGCCAGCAGTTGGGGAGTTCGGGAAAAACTGTTTTTT. Translation: CASSWGVREKLFF.

In its sample, this clone was seen a few times. The rearrangement links TRBV5-1 to TRBJ1-1; a weak D match, TRBD1 (5 bases). The germline V gene encodes CDR1 SGHRS and CDR2 YFSETQ. The V end was cut by 0 bases, the J end by 6 bases, with 9 bases between. The length of the CDR3 is 13 residues. Here the CDR3 DNA reads TGCGCCAGCAGCTTGGCGGGGGGTGCTGAAGCTTTCTTT. Translated: CASSLAGGAEAFF.

The chain couples TRBV15 to TRBJ1-5; D is undetermined. Germline assignment: CDR1 LNHNV and CDR2 YYDKDF (reference sequence). Trimming removed 1 base at V and 0 bases at J, with 4 bases between. There are 14 residues in the CDR3. Here the CDR3 DNA reads TGTGCCACCAGCAGAGGGCTTAGCAATCAGCCCCAGCATTTT. As protein: CATSRGLSNQPQHF.

This clone was detected only once. The chain is built from TRBV18 and TRBJ1-3; D is uncertain. The germline V and J ends were trimmed by 3 bases and 5 bases, with 11 bases remaining between them. Germline CDR1 reads KGHSH; CDR2 reads LQKENI. This CDR3 is 14 amino acids long. DNA for the CDR3: TGTGCCAGCTCACCTAGAGGATTTCGAAACACCATATATTTT. Translating gives CASSPRGFRNTIYF. Using reference TRBV18 and TRBJ1-3 for the parts outside the CDR3, the full variable domain is NAGVMQNPRHLVRRRGQEARLRCSPMKGHSHVYWYRQLPEEGLKFMVYLQKENIIDESGMPKERFSAEFPKEGPSILRIQQVVRGDSAAYFCASSPRGFRNTIYFGEGSWLTVV.